The clone carrying this T cell receptor (beta chain) was found a few times. Its target is unknown. These data belong to a study of T cells after yellow fever vaccination. Synthesis of TCR cDNA relied on 5'RACE template switching, which attached a universal primer site and UMIs. TCRdb recomputed calls from the 5' RACE reads with MiXCR, one row per CDR3 protein. The sample consists of about 170,000 distinct CDR3 sequences, approximately 10% of them appearing once. CDR1 and CDR2 from the germline V gene are MNHEY and SMNVEV (reference sequence). V lost 3 bases to trimming and J lost 5 bases, with 11 bases between them. CDR3 length: 14 residues. Overall study results and limits: A minor fraction of clonotypes spanned both CD4 and CD8 compartments.

The sequence was obtained from a man aged 18-30 years who received the YFV17D yellow fever vaccine. V gene TRBV27 combines with J gene TRBJ1-5; TRBD1 might be the D (5 bases). Sequenced here: CD8+ T cells sorted from PBMCs, sampled 15 days after the yellow fever booster vaccination. CDR3 loop: CASSLAGLDQPQHF. CDR3 nucleotide sequence: TGTGCCAGCAGTTTGGCGGGGCTGGATCAGCCCCAGCATTTT.